A selection of T cell receptor beta chains follows, all from one sample in a study of shared clonotypes between healthy human individuals. Sequenced by immunoSEQ multiplex PCR; TCRdb stores in-frame clones only, minus some. The table has fewer than 200,000 clones, approximately 62% seen once. Sequencing was carried out using memory CD4+ T cells sorted from blood. All receptors derive from a man aged 25 to 40 in good health. Each CDR3 is given with its conserved first and last residue. D genes are given only for firm matches. The size of a clone is reported for some rows only, either as once, few or many, or as a class for expanded clones.

V gene,D gene,J gene,clone size,CDR3 DNA,CDR3 protein
TRBV5-1,TRBD1,TRBJ1-1,NA,TGCGCCAGCAGCAAGGGGACAGGTGTGACTGAAGCTTTCTTT,CASSKGTGVTEAFF
TRBV6-6,TRBD2,TRBJ2-2,once,TGTGCCAGCCAAAAAGCGGGGTCGAACACCGGGGAGCTGTTTTTT,CASQKAGSNTGELFF
TRBV7-9,NA,TRBJ2-5,NA,TGTGCCAGCAGCTCTACCCGTGTCACGGGAGAGACCCAGTACTTC,CASSSTRVTGETQYF
TRBV7-7,TRBD2,TRBJ2-5,NA,TGTGCTAGCAGCCCCCACCGGGGCGCGGGAGGGAAAGAGACCCAGTACTTC,CASSPHRGAGGKETQYF
TRBV21-1,NA,TRBJ2-7,few,TGTGCCAGCAGCAAATTCCCAGGGCACTCCTACGAGCAGTACTTC,CASSKFPGHSYEQYF
TRBV7-7,TRBD1,TRBJ2-5,once,TGTGCCAGCAGCTTAAACAGGGGTGAGACCCAGTACTTC,CASSLNRGETQYF
TRBV29-1,TRBD1,TRBJ1-2,NA,TGCAGCGCCCGGACAGGGGGATATGGCTACACCTTC,CSARTGGYGYTF
TRBV6-1,NA,TRBJ1-4,NA,TGTGCCACCCAGGGGTTTCATGAAAAACTGTTTTTT,CATQGFHEKLFF
TRBV6-1,NA,TRBJ1-1,medium-sized,TGTGCCAGCAGTGCCGTGGCAAGTGACACTGAAGCTTTCTTT,CASSAVASDTEAFF
TRBV15,NA,TRBJ2-5,NA,TGTGCCACCAGCGGCAGCGGAGGGAGCCCCCAAGAGACCCAGTACTTC,CATSGSGGSPQETQYF
TRBV29-1,NA,TRBJ2-7,NA,TGCAGCGTTGGGACTCGCTACGAGCAGTACTTC,CSVGTRYEQYF
TRBV10-2,NA,TRBJ1-3,NA,TGCGCCACCCGATGGAGCTCTGGAAACACCATATATTTT,CATRWSSGNTIYF
TRBV27,TRBD2,TRBJ2-3,medium-sized,TGTGCCAGCACCCAGTCCCGAGCCGGGGGGTTGAGCACGCAGTATTTT,CASTQSRAGGLSTQYF
TRBV11-2,NA,TRBJ1-1,few,TGTGCCAGCAGCTACGTCGGGTATGAAGCTTTCTTT,CASSYVGYEAFF
TRBV7-9,NA,TRBJ2-2,NA,TGTGCCAGCAGCTTACAGGGTTTGGGGGAGCTGTTTTTT,CASSLQGLGELFF
TRBV28,NA,TRBJ2-2,NA,TGTGCCAGCAGTTTTGGCGGGGTCACCGGGGAGCTGTTTTTT,CASSFGGVTGELFF
TRBV13,TRBD2,TRBJ2-1,once,TGTGCCAGCAGCTTACGTAGACTAGCGGGTAATGAGCAGTTCTTC,CASSLRRLAGNEQFF
TRBV18,NA,TRBJ1-1,NA,TGTGCCAGCTCGAAACCCGTTGGACACACTGAAGCTTTCTTT,CASSKPVGHTEAFF
TRBV5-4,NA,TRBJ2-1,NA,TGTGCCAGCAGCCCCCCCCGAAGCGATGAGCAGTTCTTC,CASSPPRSDEQFF
TRBV7-3,TRBD1,TRBJ2-2,NA,TGTGCCAGCAGCGCCCAGACAGGGAGACAAAACACCGGGGAGCTGTTTTTT,CASSAQTGRQNTGELFF
TRBV7-8,NA,TRBJ2-2,once,TGTGCCAGCAGACTCGGGGCGGGGAACACCGGGGAGCTGTTTTTT,CASRLGAGNTGELFF
TRBV6-1,NA,TRBJ1-1,NA,TGTGCCAGCAGTGGGTACAGGAACACTGAAGCTTTCTTT,CASSGYRNTEAFF
TRBV10-3,TRBD1,TRBJ2-5,NA,TGTGCCATCAGGTGGACAGGGGGCGAGACCCAGTACTTC,CAIRWTGGETQYF